This paragraph covers one TCR beta chain sequence. Primers for the PCR totalled 60 Vbeta and 13 Jbeta. Method: immunoSEQ multiplex PCR; TCRdb's copy keeps in-frame clones and lacks some. This table holds some 140,000 clones, 80% found once. This specimen comes from a study of cytomegalovirus exposure and HLA in healthy donors. The CDR3 contains 17 residues. With 5 bases removed from V and 2 bases from J, the gap between germline ends came to 19 bases. In germline, CDR1 is MNHEY, CDR2 SMNVEV (reference sequence). The chain links TRBV27 to TRBJ2-4, with a possible D match to TRBD2 (7 bases). The sequenced sample was PBMCs. The sequence was collected from a woman between 40 and 55 years old in good health and CMV-seropositive. CDR3 in amino acids: CASSPLGGRASKNIQYF. As DNA, the CDR3 is TGTGCCAGCAGTCCCTTAGGGGGGAGGGCTTCCAAAAACATTCAGTACTTC.